This T cell receptor beta chain appears in the sequencing data of a study of cytomegalovirus exposure and HLA in healthy donors (dated by TCRdb to 2016 to 2017). In the study overall: According to an earlier analysis of a few hundred of the donors, about 180 million T cells yielded roughly 100 million unique TCR beta sequences and around 280 Gb of sequence data. Donor age, sex, ethnicity and CMV serostatus were compiled alongside the repertoire data. The study aimed to test whether cataloging public T cell receptors could reveal signatures of past pathogen exposure. The T cell repertoires of 666 subjects were profiled by immunosequencing and related to cytomegalovirus serostatus. Class I and class II HLA loci were covered by the typing at four-digit resolution. Every discovery cohort repertoire had been produced on one sequencing platform. To predict cytomegalovirus infection status, the study brought together high-throughput TCR immunosequencing, statistical association of individual TCRs with disease status, and machine learning. In addition to the first cohort of approximately 670 subjects, a separate validation cohort of 100 to 150 different subjects was used. To study patterns of TCR occurrence, a later analysis re-analyzed previously published TCR beta repertoires from 550 to 800 donors and added high-resolution HLA genotyping. A later genetic analysis used genome-wide SNP genotypes for about 65% of the 666 donors, treating that subset as a discovery cohort. Rather than drawing on any new phenotypic data, the later analysis identified candidate immune exposures from TCR beta sequences and the way those sequences occurred across donors. On average, over 200,000 unique TCR beta nucleotide sequences were sequenced per donor among 350 to 400 genotyped donors of the cohort, with roughly 19% of those sequences being non-productive. An earlier analysis of 587 of the donors used high-throughput TCR beta sequencing to judge whether each TCR beta V gene segment behaved as functional or pseudogenic. Four or five DR-DQ haplotypes were handled as single units for association and clustering, since linkage in the cohort was strong. An early release that covered about 600 HLA-typed donors contained approximately 300 gigabases of sequencing data and 75 million to 100 million unique TCR sequences. The genetic ancestry cluster associated with self-reported Caucasian donors included 81% of the roughly 390 genotyped donors. Typing coverage varied by locus: roughly 620-630 donors for A, B, C, DRB1 and DQB1; approximately 520 for DQA1; over 600 for DPA1; under 490 for DPB1. Beyond this particular receptor, the publication reports: A total of 150 to 200 TCR beta chains were listed by the study as associated with cytomegalovirus. The presence/absence analyses assumed that sequencing depth was roughly uniform across donors, and that assumption may not be true. In an earlier analysis of under 600 of the donors, most TCR beta V segments were observed in productive rearrangements about 90% or about 30% of the time, broadly matching IMGT annotations. A later analysis found that HLA-associated TCR beta chains were more clonally expanded and had lower generation probabilities than equally common non-associated chains. In a later genetic analysis, fewer N-insertions in productive TCRs were reported among donors in an Asian-associated ancestry cluster than the roughly 700-donor mean. In both the original and validation cohorts, the classifier was reported to diagnose cytomegalovirus status with high specificity and sensitivity. Because HLA typing was missing for some donors at each locus, association tests included only the typed subset. An association between a missense DCLRE1C variant and V-gene and J-gene trimming of TCR beta chains was found in a later genetic analysis and replicated in an independent cohort. Across donors, most TCR sequences were observed very rarely, whereas some public TCRs were present in many individuals. Specific HLA alleles were associated with roughly 17,000 TCR beta sequences at a false discovery rate of 0.05 in a later analysis. In this cohort, only TCR beta chains were sequenced, and detectable features were limited by the absence of alpha or paired-chain data. The earlier analysis of a few hundred of the donors excluded over 15 rarely observed V segments, including chromosome 9 orphons, because counts were too low. CMV serostatus was the only immune exposure information available for the cohort. The authors suggested that the approach could potentially be generalized to other disease states and immunological phenotypes. A few of the identified cytomegalovirus-associated TCR beta chains were confirmed in vitro to be specific for cytomegalovirus antigens. In a later analysis, the rate of TCR association differed among HLA loci, with DRB1 alleles having the most associated TCRs and HLA-C alleles having the fewest. A group of highly shared sequence variants was considered likely to be a technical artifact of the sequencing pipeline. Most CMV-associated TCR beta chains appeared to be HLA-restricted in a later analysis, and the HLA associations seemed to be driven largely by CMV exposure. When HLA alleles, especially DR and DQ, strongly co-occurred, TCR associations were difficult to assign to individual alleles. Correlated functional status among segregating V segments might reflect linkage disequilibrium, but an unknown experimental factor could not be ruled out. A further reported finding was that TCR beta sequences accurately predicted the HLA-A and HLA-B alleles for most subjects in the first cohort. According to a later analysis, parvovirus B19, influenza, CMV and Epstein-Barr virus appeared linked to several top co-occurrence clusters.

The cohort was made up of roughly 670 healthy bone marrow donors. Cohort members were all nominally healthy when sampled, although unrecorded immune exposures were likely present. The donor tested CMV seronegative and was one of the 352 seronegative cohort members. A peripheral blood sample was provided by each donor, and peripheral blood mononuclear cells were used for TCR beta sequencing. The Qiagen DNeasy Blood Extraction Kit was used to extract genomic DNA from the blood cell samples. Turning to this clone: Its antigen has not been determined. The record has no base qualities; no much larger clone is one base away.

Receptor libraries were prepared by the immunoSEQ multiplex PCR assay. For the multiplex PCR, a mixture combining 60 forward primers for TCR Vbeta segments and 13 reverse primers for TCR Jbeta segments was used. Amplification of the CDR3 region of rearranged TCR beta genes was performed with a multiplex PCR assay on genomic DNA. The amplified TCR beta libraries were sequenced on the Illumina HiSeq System as 87-base-pair reads. On the study's bioinformatics: A later analysis tallied around 80 million unique TCR beta chains across the 666 repertoires, and approximately 12 million of those chains were shared by two or more donors. To remove PCR and sequencing errors, raw reads were error-corrected and collapsed into unique sequences using a nearest-neighbor algorithm that merged closely related sequences. V, D and J gene segments were assigned by aligning CDR3 sequences to IMGT reference sequences. For a sequence to be retained, a match of at least six nucleotides was required to both a V gene segment and a J gene segment. A rearrangement was called productive if the CDR3 had no stop codons and remained in frame with V and J, and every other rearrangement was called non-productive. Following IMGT convention, CDR3 was defined as the stretch from the second conserved V-encoded cysteine up to the conserved J-encoded phenylalanine. The earlier analysis of about 590 of the donors excluded sequences that lacked an unambiguous match to a single V gene segment. In an earlier analysis of a few hundred of the donors, a V segment was called functional when productive rearrangements were above 56.7%, and segregating when the standard deviation between donors exceeded 5%. To diagnose cytomegalovirus status from the catalog of TCR beta chain sequences, a statistical classification framework was built. V and J gene assignment, in a later analysis, came from comparing TCR nucleotide sequences with IMGT/GENE-DB human TR gene sequences. In a later analysis, CDR3 sequences and most-parsimonious VDJ recombination scenarios were assigned using the TCRdist pipeline. In a later analysis, each TCR beta chain was defined by its CDR3 amino acid sequence together with its V-gene family, and reads lacking a unique V-gene family were excluded. A later analysis removed roughly 590 highly shared, low-generation-probability nucleotide sequences to deal with suspected cross-contamination and a sequencing artifact. In a later analysis, a clonal expansion index was calculated for each public chain from normalized within-repertoire ranks of inferred template counts. In a later analysis, generation probabilities were computed using a VDJ recombination model fitted to out-of-frame rearrangements, and the results were checked against IGoR. In a later analysis, TCR-TCR, TCR-HLA and TCR-CMV co-occurrence was scored with hypergeometric tests, and a repertoire-size bias correction was applied to TCR pairs. False discovery rates were estimated in a later analysis by permuting HLA or CMV assignments 20 times. In a later analysis, co-occurring TCRs were grouped with DBSCAN, and TCRdist sequence similarity was added when clustering was performed within HLA-allele-positive subsets. Co-occurrence clustering excluded repertoires with fewer than 30,000 or more than 120,000 public chains, plus five with anomalous nucleotide sharing. In its TCRdb copy, this immuneACCESS table keeps in-frame sequences only and misses some clones. Where compared with another copy, unresolved V genes explain less than half of these, and the others have no known cause. Clone size and V and J calls were adopted from that table, with D and trimming inferred from the DNA. Across this sample there are some 120,000 clones, with around 80% seen only once. The ten largest account for more than 1% of the sample.

Sequenced sample: PBMCs. This receptor was obtained from a female donor in good health and CMV-seronegative.

For the CDR3, the sequence is CASRPNDRPNQPQHF. The base sequence is TGTGCCAGTAGACCAAATGACAGGCCTAATCAGCCCCAGCATTTT. The chain was built from TRBV6-5 and TRBJ1-5; the D region possibly corresponds to TRBD1 (6 bases align). The trim is 9 bases for V and 4 bases for J, with a gap of 19 bases between the germline ends. Per the germline V gene, MNHEY is the CDR1 and SVGAGI is the CDR2. The CDR3, from cysteine to phenylalanine, totals 15 residues. The only DNA kept is the CDR3, 45 bases in frame from the first base.